These 31 T cell receptor beta chains originate from one sample sequenced in a study of T cells after yellow fever vaccination. MiXCR, run by TCRdb on the 5' RACE reads, gives a single entry per CDR3 protein. This sample carries about 58,000 distinct CDR3 sequences, 4.5% to 6% of them seen once, and the ten largest clones take 25% to 40%. Source: PBMCs, either bulk or a sorted T-cell subset (CD4+, CD8+, memory, or dextramer-sorted; not recorded which), taken on the day of the yellow fever booster vaccination. The receptors come from a man in his late teens or twenties who received the YFV17D yellow fever vaccine.

This clonotype was seen many times. The rearrangement links TRBV5-1 to TRBJ2-1, with 14 bases identical to TRBD2. This CDR3 spans 16 amino acids. J was trimmed by 12 bases and V by 0 bases; bases with no gene match: 8. CDR1 is SGHRS, CDR2 YFSETQ, per germline. The CDR3 nucleotides read TGCGCCAGCAGCTTGGGATCCGGGACTAGCGGGGGTGTGCAGTTCTTC. This translates into CASSLGSGTSGGVQFF.

This clonotype was counted ten times or more. This chain uses TRBV11-2 with TRBJ1-1; no firm D call. Trimming stripped 5 bases from V and 5 bases from J, with 15 bases between. The CDR3 is 14 residues long. The germline V gene encodes CDR1 SGHAT and CDR2 FQNNGV. CDR3 region: CASSRPGDGTEAFF. In nucleotides, the CDR3 is TGTGCCAGCAGCCGCCCGGGCGATGGTACTGAAGCTTTCTTT.

This clonotype was seen a handful of times. V gene TRBV20-1 combines with J gene TRBJ2-1, with D uncertain. This CDR3 has 13 residues. Trimming pared 0 bases from V and 7 bases from J, leaving 10 bases between. Per germline, CDR1 DFQATT and CDR2 SNEGSKA (reference sequence). The CDR3 reads CSARDWTHNEQFF. CDR3 DNA: TGCAGTGCTAGAGATTGGACGCATAATGAGCAGTTCTTC.

At least ten counts were recorded for this clonotype. The chain uses TRBV6-6 and TRBJ2-5; no clear D gene. Germline assignment: CDR1 MNHNY and CDR2 SVGAGI (reference sequence). The CDR3 runs to 14 residues. V lost 4 bases and J lost 5, with 14 bases in between. CDR3 loop: CASSFRTQYETQYF. Written as DNA, the CDR3 is TGTGCCAGCAGTTTCCGGACCCAGTATGAGACCCAGTACTTC.

This clonotype was seen ten or more times. The V gene is TRBV6-2 or TRBV6-3, the J gene TRBJ2-3; 7 bases line up with TRBD1. The V and J ends lost 0 bases and 0 bases, in that order; junction bases with no gene match: 12. The CDR3 consists of 19 residues. Germline V lookup: CDR1 MNHEY, CDR2 SVGEGT. The CDR3 here is CASSYSSLGRQGSTDTQYF. The CDR3 nucleotides read TGTGCCAGCAGTTACTCGAGTCTCGGACGACAGGGTAGCACAGATACGCAGTATTTT.

This clonotype was observed at least ten times. The chain joins TRBV7-9 to TRBJ1-5; the D is unclear. This CDR3 has 12 amino acids. Germline CDR1 reads SEHNR; CDR2 reads FQNEAQ (reference sequence). Trimming removed 5 bases from V and 6 bases from J, with 8 bases in between. The CDR3 protein is CASSLGVQPQHF. The CDR3 DNA follows: TGTGCCAGCAGCCTTGGGGTTCAGCCCCAGCATTTT.

This clonotype was counted ten times or more. The chain couples TRBV7-2 to TRBJ2-7; D may be TRBD1 (5 bases). The V gene lost 1 base and the J gene lost 1 base, with 8 bases spanning the gap. CDR3 length: 14 amino acids. The germline V gene encodes CDR1 SGHTA and CDR2 FQGNSA. The CDR3 region is CASSLETGSYEQYF. CDR3 sequence (DNA): TGTGCCAGCAGCTTAGAAACAGGATCCTACGAGCAGTACTTC.

Only a few counts were recorded for this clonotype. The V call is TRBV12-3 or TRBV12-4, the J call TRBJ1-4, with a weak D call TRBD1 (5 bases). V lost 0 bases, J lost 3 bases, and 8 bases lay in between. The CDR3 contains 15 residues. The CDR3 nucleotides read TGTGCCAGCAGTTTAGCGCGGGGGGCTAATGAAAAACTGTTTTTT. Amino acid sequence: CASSLARGANEKLFF.

This clonotype appeared many times. The V and J genes are TRBV4-3 and TRBJ2-1; D perhaps matches TRBD2 (7 bases). Germline values: CDR1 LGHNA, CDR2 YSLEER. The CDR3 covers 19 residues. V was clipped by 0 bases and J by 4 bases, with 22 bases between them. The CDR3 nucleotides read TGCGCCAGCAGCCAAGAGGTGGGGGGGCAAGCCTCCCAGTACAATGAGCAGTTCTTC. It is translated as CASSQEVGGQASQYNEQFF.

Only a few counts were recorded for this clonotype. The chain employs TRBV20-1 and TRBJ1-5, with D unresolved. Germline values: CDR1 DFQATT, CDR2 SNEGSKA (reference sequence). The CDR3 extends over 15 amino acids. Trimming left V 0 bases short and J 7 bases short, with 16 bases between. The CDR3 loop reads CSARDLGTVKQPQHF. In DNA form, the CDR3 reads TGCAGTGCTAGAGATCTGGGTACGGTTAAACAGCCCCAGCATTTT.

This clonotype was seen a handful of times. The rearrangement links TRBV24-1 to TRBJ2-7; weak D call: TRBD1 (6 bases). Germline CDR1 is KGHDR and CDR2 is SFDVKD. The length of the CDR3 is 14 residues. V lost 12 bases, J lost 6 bases, and 23 bases lay in between. The CDR3 DNA is TGTGCCCCACAGGGACGGTGGTATAGTGTCGAGCAGTACGTC. This gives the protein CAPQGRWYSVEQYV.

The CDR3 bases are TGTGCCAGCAGTCCGGACAGGGCGAGGGGAAACACCATATATTTT. It codes for CASSPDRARGNTIYF. J is TRBJ1-3 and V is TRBV12-3 or TRBV12-4, with 8 bases that match TRBD1. V trimming: 5 bases; J trimming: 4 bases; junction bases outside the gene matches: 7. The CDR3 loop spans 15 amino acids.

This clonotype has a count of ten or more. The chain couples TRBV4-2 to TRBJ1-2; a weak D match, TRBD1 (6 bases). Trimming stripped 0 bases from V and 2 bases from J, with 10 bases between. Germline CDR1 reads LGHNA; CDR2 reads YNFKEQ. The CDR3 is made up of 15 amino acids. CDR3 sequence (DNA): TGTGCCAGCAGCCAAGATGGGGGCAGGAACTATGGCTACACCTTC. Protein product: CASSQDGGRNYGYTF.

This clonotype was counted between two and nine times. The J gene is TRBJ2-5, the V gene TRBV7-9; a possible D gene is TRBD2 (5 bases). This CDR3 is built from 19 residues. CDR1 SEHNR and CDR2 FQNEAQ come from the germline V gene (reference sequence). V lost 2 bases and J lost 5, with 27 bases in between. The CDR3 coding sequence is TGTGCCAGCAGCTTATCGATTATCGATAACAGCGGACTGTGGGAGACCCAGTACTTC. Residues: CASSLSIIDNSGLWETQYF.

The chain couples TRBV7-2 to TRBJ2-5; TRBD2 matches at 9 bases. The germline V gene encodes CDR1 SGHTA and CDR2 FQGNSA. Germline trimming cut 5 bases from V and 5 bases from J; bases unmatched to any gene: 6. This CDR3 is built from 14 residues. The CDR3: CASSRGGAGETQYF. CDR3 in DNA: TGTGCCAGCAGCCGCGGGGGGGCGGGTGAGACCCAGTACTTC.

V gene TRBV4-1 combines with J gene TRBJ2-1; 7 nucleotides line up with TRBD1. The germline V gene has CDR1 MGHRA and CDR2 YSYEKL. V lost 1 base, J lost 2 bases, and 2 bases stayed unmatched. This CDR3 contains 15 residues. The CDR3: CASSQAGGAYNEQFF. In DNA form, the CDR3 reads TGCGCCAGCAGCCAAGCAGGGGGAGCCTACAATGAGCAGTTCTTC.

This clonotype occurred many times. J is TRBJ2-3 and V is TRBV28; no reliable D call. Germline V CDR1 and CDR2: MDHEN, SYDVKM. V lost 11 bases, J lost 3 bases, and 6 bases lay in between. CDR3 length: 10 amino acids. The CDR3 here is CAVGTDTQYF. The CDR3 nucleotides are TGTGCCGTGGGGACAGATACGCAGTATTTT.

The CDR3 DNA follows: TGTGCCACCAGCAGAGAGGAAAGGAGGGCTAATGAAAAACTGTTTTTT. Its protein is CATSREERRANEKLFF. The chain joins TRBV15 to TRBJ1-4; D gene ambiguous. The CDR3 consists of 16 residues. The V end was cut by 0 bases, the J end by 3 bases, with 11 bases between. Germline V lookup: CDR1 LNHNV, CDR2 YYDKDF (reference sequence).

The CDR3 region has the DNA TGCAGCGCTTCTCCGGGACAGACAAACACAGATACGCAGTATTTT. Its protein product is CSASPGQTNTDTQYF. This chain joins TRBV29-1 and TRBJ2-3, with 7 positions matching TRBD1. CDR3 size: 15 residues. The germline gives CDR1 SQVTM, CDR2 ANQGSEA. The V and J ends lost 7 bases and 2 bases, in that order; junction bases with no gene match: 12.

This clonotype was seen more than once but under ten times. V is TRBV5-6 and J is TRBJ2-7, with D perhaps TRBD2 (7 bases). The CDR3 extends over 16 amino acids. Germline lookup yields CDR1 SGHDT and CDR2 YYEEEE. Trimming removed 3 bases at V and 1 base at J, with 17 bases between. The CDR3 region is CASSSGGQGFSYEQYF. The CDR3 DNA reads TGTGCCAGCAGCTCGGGGGGTCAGGGGTTTTCCTACGAGCAGTACTTC.

The table lists this clonotype with many counts. V usage is TRBV4-3 and J usage is TRBJ1-2; D gene unclear. This CDR3 contains 15 residues. Germline CDR1 reads LGHNA; CDR2 reads YSLEER. Trimming pared 4 bases from V and 3 bases from J, leaving 15 bases between. CDR3 in amino acids: CASSRDLRVDYGYTF. In DNA form, the CDR3 reads TGCGCCAGCAGCCGAGACTTACGGGTGGACTATGGCTACACCTTC.

The genes are TRBV4-3 and TRBJ2-1; possibly TRBD2 for D (5 bases). The germline gives CDR1 LGHNA, CDR2 YSLEER. The V end was cut by 0 bases, the J end by 9 bases, with 12 bases between. The CDR3 loop spans 14 amino acids. The CDR3 DNA sequence: TGCGCCAGCAGCCAAGATAGCCTAGCACGTGAGCAGTTCTTC. This codes for CASSQDSLAREQFF.

This clonotype was counted at least ten times. The CDR3 loop reads CASSSTGTGQGYTF. The CDR3 coding sequence is TGTGCCAGCTCATCCACGGGGACAGGGCAAGGCTACACCTTC. The genes are TRBV18 and TRBJ1-2; the match to TRBD1 covers 9 bases. The trim removed 5 bases at V and 8 bases at J, leaving 9 bases unmatched. CDR1 KGHSH and CDR2 LQKENI come from the germline V gene. The CDR3 is 14 residues long.

In its sample, this clonotype was seen many times. The chain carries TRBV7-6 and TRBJ2-2; D is unclear. The germline V gene encodes CDR1 SGHVS and CDR2 FNYEAQ. The length of the CDR3 is 17 residues. The germline V and J ends were trimmed by 5 bases and 7 bases, with 23 bases remaining between them. The CDR3 loop reads CASSQTKRATRGGELFF. CDR3 in DNA: TGTGCCAGCAGCCAGACAAAAAGGGCCACCCGTGGCGGGGAGCTGTTTTTT.

This clonotype was observed many times. V and J are TRBV4-3 and TRBJ1-1, with a possible D match to TRBD1 (5 bases). Trimming removed 4 bases from V and 7 bases from J, with 19 bases in between. CDR3 length equals 15 residues. Germline lookup yields CDR1 LGHNA and CDR2 YSLEER. The CDR3 bases are TGCGCCAGCAGCCCACAGGACCCTCCTCGAGGTGAAGCTTTCTTT. Encoded protein: CASSPQDPPRGEAFF.

This clonotype was recorded many times. The chain joins TRBV7-9 to TRBJ2-1; D gene uncertain. With 3 bases removed from V and 4 bases from J, the gap between germline ends came to 10 bases. Per the germline V gene, CDR1 is SEHNR and CDR2 is FQNEAQ (reference sequence). This CDR3 is built from 14 residues. The CDR3 sequence is CASSFLGNYNEQFF. The DNA of the CDR3 is TGTGCCAGCAGCTTTTTGGGGAATTACAATGAGCAGTTCTTC.

This chain uses TRBV4-2 with TRBJ2-7, with TRBD2 matching 9 bases. Germline CDR1 is LGHNA and CDR2 is YNFKEQ. J was trimmed by 5 bases and V by 1 base; bases with no gene match: 6. The CDR3 covers 15 residues. CDR3 protein: CASSQGRGGPNEQYV. DNA for the CDR3: TGTGCCAGCAGCCAAGGGCGGGGGGGCCCTAACGAGCAGTACGTC.

Ten or more counts support this clonotype. The chain couples TRBV12-3 or TRBV12-4 to TRBJ2-3; 7 bases fit TRBD2. Trimming cost V 7 bases and J 0 bases; bases outside gene matches: 10. CDR3 length: 16 amino acids. CDR3: CASTRASGDSTDTQYF. The CDR3 DNA reads TGTGCCAGCACCCGGGCTAGCGGCGATAGCACAGATACGCAGTATTTT.

This clonotype was counted at least ten times. The chain couples TRBV20-1 to TRBJ2-1, with 11 bases aligning to TRBD2. Germline loops: CDR1 DFQATT, CDR2 SNEGSKA (reference sequence). The CDR3 loop spans 16 amino acids. Trimming at V came to 6 bases and at J to 9 bases, leaving 16 bases not matched to a gene. CDR3 in DNA: TGCAGTGCCCTACAGACTAGCGGGGTCCTTGGGGGTGAGCAGTTCTTC. Its translation: CSALQTSGVLGGEQFF.

This clonotype occurred a few times. The chain recombines TRBV15 with TRBJ1-1, with D hard to call. The CDR3 loop spans 15 amino acids. Germline V gives CDR1 LNHNV, CDR2 YYDKDF (reference sequence). The ends were cut back, 5 bases at V and 5 bases at J, with 18 bases in the middle. CDR3 protein: CATSVSVGMLTEAFF. The CDR3 nucleotides are TGTGCCACCAGCGTCTCGGTTGGGATGTTAACTGAAGCTTTCTTT. The whole variable domain, remainder taken from reference TRBV15 and TRBJ1-1, is DAMVIQNPRYQVTQFGKPVTLSCSQTLNHNVMYWYQQKSSQAPKLLFHYYDKDFNNEADTPDNFQSRRPNTSFCFLDIRSPGLGDTAMYLCATSVSVGMLTEAFFGQGTRLTVV.

This clonotype has at least ten counts. The V call is TRBV6-4, the J call TRBJ2-5; 10 nucleotides agree with TRBD1. V lost 6 bases to trimming and J lost 5 bases; unmatched junction nucleotides: 3. There are 13 residues in the CDR3. Germline-derived CDR1 and CDR2 are MRHNA and SNTAGT. The CDR3 DNA follows: TGTGCCAGCAGCCGGGACAGGGGTGAGACCCAGTACTTC. Its translation: CASSRDRGETQYF.